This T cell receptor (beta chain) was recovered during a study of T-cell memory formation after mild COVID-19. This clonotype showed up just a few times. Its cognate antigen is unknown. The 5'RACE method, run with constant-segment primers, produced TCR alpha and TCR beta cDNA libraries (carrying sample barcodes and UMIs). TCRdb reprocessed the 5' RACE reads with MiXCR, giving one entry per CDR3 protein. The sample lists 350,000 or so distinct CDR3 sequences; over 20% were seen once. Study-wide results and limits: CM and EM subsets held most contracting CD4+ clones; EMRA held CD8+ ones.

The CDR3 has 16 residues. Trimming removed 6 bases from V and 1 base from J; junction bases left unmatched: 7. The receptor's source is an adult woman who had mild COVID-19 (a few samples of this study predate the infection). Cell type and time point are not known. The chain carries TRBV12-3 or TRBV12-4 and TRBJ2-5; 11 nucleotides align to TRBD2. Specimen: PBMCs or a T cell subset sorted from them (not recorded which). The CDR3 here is CASSLRLAGTQETQYF. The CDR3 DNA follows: TGTGCCAGCAGCCTTCGACTAGCGGGGACCCAAGAGACCCAGTACTTC.